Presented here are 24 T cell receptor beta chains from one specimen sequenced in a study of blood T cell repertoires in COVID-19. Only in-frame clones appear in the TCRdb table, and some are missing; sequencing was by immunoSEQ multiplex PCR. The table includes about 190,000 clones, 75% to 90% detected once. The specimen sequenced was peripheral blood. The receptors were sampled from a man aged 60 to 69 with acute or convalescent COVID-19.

The CDR3 region has the DNA TGTGCCAGTAGTATAGAAGGGACAGGCGAGAATGAGCAGTTCTTC. Translated: CASSIEGTGENEQFF. The rearrangement links TRBV19 to TRBJ2-1, with 8 nucleotides matching TRBD1. V lost 0 bases to trimming and J lost 7 bases; unmatched junction nucleotides: 5. Germline values: CDR1 LNHDA, CDR2 SQIVND (reference sequence). The CDR3 consists of 15 residues.

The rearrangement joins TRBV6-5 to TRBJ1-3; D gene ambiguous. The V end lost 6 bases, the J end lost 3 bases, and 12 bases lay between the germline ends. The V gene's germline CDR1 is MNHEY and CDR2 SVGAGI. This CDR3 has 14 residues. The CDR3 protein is CASSAQTVGNTIYF. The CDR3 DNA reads TGTGCCAGCAGCGCCCAAACGGTTGGAAACACCATATATTTT.

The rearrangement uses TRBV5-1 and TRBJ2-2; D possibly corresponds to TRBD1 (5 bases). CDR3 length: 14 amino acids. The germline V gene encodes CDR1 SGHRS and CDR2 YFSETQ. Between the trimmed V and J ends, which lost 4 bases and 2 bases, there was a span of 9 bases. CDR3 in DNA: TGCGCCAGCAGCGTCCAGGGAAACACCGGGGAGCTGTTTTTT. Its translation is CASSVQGNTGELFF. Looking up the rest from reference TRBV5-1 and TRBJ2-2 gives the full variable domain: KAGVTQTPRYLIKTRGQQVTLSCSPISGHRSVSWYQQTPGQGLQFLFEYFSETQRNKGNFPGRFSGRQFSNSRSEMNVSTLELGDSALYLCASSVQGNTGELFFGEGSRLTVL.

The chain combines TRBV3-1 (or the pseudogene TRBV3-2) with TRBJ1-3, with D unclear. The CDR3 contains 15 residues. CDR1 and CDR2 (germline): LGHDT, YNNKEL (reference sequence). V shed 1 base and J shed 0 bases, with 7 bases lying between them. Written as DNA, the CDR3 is TGTGCCAGCAGCCAAGCGTCCTACTCTGGAAACACCATATATTTT. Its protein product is CASSQASYSGNTIYF.

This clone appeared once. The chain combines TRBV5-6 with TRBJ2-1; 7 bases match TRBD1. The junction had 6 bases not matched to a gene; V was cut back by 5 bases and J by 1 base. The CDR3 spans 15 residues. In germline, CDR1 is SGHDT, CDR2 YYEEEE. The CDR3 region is CASSLDRRSYNEQFF. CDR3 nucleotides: TGTGCCAGCAGTCTGGACAGGAGGTCCTACAATGAGCAGTTCTTC.

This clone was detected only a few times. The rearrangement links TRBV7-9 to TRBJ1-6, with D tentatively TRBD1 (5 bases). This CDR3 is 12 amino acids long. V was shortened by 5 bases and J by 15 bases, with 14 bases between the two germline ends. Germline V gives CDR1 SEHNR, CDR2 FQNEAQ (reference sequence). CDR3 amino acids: CASSPAGLVLHF. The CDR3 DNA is TGTGCCAGCAGCCCCGCGGGGCTGGTCCTCCACTTT.

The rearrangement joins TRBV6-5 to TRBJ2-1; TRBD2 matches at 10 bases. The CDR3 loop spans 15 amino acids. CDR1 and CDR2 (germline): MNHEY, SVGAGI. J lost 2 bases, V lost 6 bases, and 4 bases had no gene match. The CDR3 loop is CASRQAGGPYNEQFF. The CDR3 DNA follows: TGTGCCAGCAGGCAAGCGGGAGGGCCCTACAATGAGCAGTTCTTC.

The CDR3 protein is CASSYSREPGNTIYF. For the CDR3, the DNA is TGTGCCAGCAGTTACTCAAGGGAGCCCGGAAACACCATATATTTT. The chain has TRBV6-5 and TRBJ1-3; D is unclear. V was clipped by 0 bases and J by 4 bases, with 10 bases between them. This CDR3 contains 15 residues. The germline CDR1 and CDR2 sequences are MNHEY and SVGAGI.

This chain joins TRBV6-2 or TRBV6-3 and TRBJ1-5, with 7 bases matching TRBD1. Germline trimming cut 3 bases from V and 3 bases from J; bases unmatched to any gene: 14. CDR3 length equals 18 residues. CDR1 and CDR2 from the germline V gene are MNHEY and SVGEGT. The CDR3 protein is CASSYFRGQAITNQPQHF. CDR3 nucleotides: TGTGCCAGCAGTTATTTCCGAGGACAGGCGATAACCAATCAGCCCCAGCATTTT.

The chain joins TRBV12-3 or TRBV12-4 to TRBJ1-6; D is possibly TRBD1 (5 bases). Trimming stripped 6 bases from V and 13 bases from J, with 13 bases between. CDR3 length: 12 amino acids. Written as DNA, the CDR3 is TGTGCCAGCAGCCGCGGACAACCGCCCCTCCACTTT. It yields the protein CASSRGQPPLHF.

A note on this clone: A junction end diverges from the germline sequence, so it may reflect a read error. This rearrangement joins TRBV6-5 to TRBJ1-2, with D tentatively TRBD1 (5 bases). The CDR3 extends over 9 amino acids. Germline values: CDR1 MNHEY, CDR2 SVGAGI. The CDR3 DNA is TGTGCCAGCGTGGGCAGGGCATACTTC. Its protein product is CASVGRAYF.

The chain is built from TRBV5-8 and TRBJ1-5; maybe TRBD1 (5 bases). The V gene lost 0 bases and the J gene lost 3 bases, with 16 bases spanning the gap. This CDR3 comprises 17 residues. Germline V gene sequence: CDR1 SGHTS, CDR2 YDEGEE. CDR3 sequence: CASSLGFQGYPNQPQHF. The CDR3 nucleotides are TGTGCCAGCAGCTTGGGGTTTCAGGGTTACCCCAATCAGCCCCAGCATTTT. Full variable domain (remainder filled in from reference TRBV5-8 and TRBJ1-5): EAGVTQSPTHLIKTRGQQATLRCSPISGHTSVYWYQQALGLGLQFLLWYDEGEERNRGNFPPRFSGRQFPNYSSELNVNALELEDSALYLCASSLGFQGYPNQPQHFGDGTRLSIL.

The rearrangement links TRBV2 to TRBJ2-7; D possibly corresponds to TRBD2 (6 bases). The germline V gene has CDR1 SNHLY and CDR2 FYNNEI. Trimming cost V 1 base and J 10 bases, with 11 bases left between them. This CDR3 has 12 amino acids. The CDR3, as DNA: TGTGCCAGCAGTGAAGGGAGGGCGGAACAGTACTTC. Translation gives CASSEGRAEQYF. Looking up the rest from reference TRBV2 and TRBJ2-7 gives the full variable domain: EPEVTQTPSHQVTQMGQEVILRCVPISNHLYFYWYRQILGQKVEFLVSFYNNEISEKSEIFDDQFSVERPDGSNFTLKIRSTKLEDSAMYFCASSEGRAEQYFGPGTRLTVT.

CDR3 sequence reads: CASSPRRGGTDTQYF. Written as DNA, the CDR3 is TGTGCCAGCAGTCCCAGGCGGGGGGGCACAGATACGCAGTATTTT. The chain links TRBV6-5 to TRBJ2-3; the match to TRBD2 covers 8 bases. This CDR3 contains 15 residues. The germline CDR1 and CDR2 sequences are MNHEY and SVGAGI. Unmatched junction bases numbered 5, after V lost 5 bases and J lost 1 base.

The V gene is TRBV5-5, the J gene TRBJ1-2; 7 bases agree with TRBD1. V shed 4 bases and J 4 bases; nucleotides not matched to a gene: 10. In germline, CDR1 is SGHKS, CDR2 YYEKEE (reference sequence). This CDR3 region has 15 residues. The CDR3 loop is CASSPAPQGVYGYTF. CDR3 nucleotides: TGTGCCAGCAGCCCTGCTCCTCAGGGGGTCTATGGCTACACCTTC.

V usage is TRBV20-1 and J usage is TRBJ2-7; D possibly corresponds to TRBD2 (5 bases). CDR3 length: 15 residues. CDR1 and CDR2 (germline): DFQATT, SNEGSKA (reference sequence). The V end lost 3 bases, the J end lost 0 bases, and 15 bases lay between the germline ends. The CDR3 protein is CSASHPSYSSYEQYF. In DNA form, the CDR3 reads TGCAGTGCTAGTCACCCTAGCTACAGCTCCTACGAGCAGTACTTC.

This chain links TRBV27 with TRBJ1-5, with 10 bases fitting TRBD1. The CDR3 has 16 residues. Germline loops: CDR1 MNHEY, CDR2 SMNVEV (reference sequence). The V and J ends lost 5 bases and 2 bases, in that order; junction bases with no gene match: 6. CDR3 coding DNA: TGTGCCAGCAGTCCGGGACAGGGGTTTGGCAATCAGCCCCAGCATTTT. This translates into CASSPGQGFGNQPQHF.

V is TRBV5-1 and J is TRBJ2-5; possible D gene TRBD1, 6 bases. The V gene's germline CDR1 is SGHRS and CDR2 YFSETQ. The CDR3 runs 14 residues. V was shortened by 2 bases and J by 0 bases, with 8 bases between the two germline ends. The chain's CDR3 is CASSFGQNQETQYF. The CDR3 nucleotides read TGCGCCAGCAGCTTTGGACAGAACCAAGAGACCCAGTACTTC.

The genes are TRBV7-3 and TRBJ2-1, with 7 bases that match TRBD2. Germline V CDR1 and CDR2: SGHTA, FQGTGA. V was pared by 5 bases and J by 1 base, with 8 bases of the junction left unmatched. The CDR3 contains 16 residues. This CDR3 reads CASSPRGDGSYNEQFF. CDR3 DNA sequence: TGTGCCAGCAGCCCCCGGGGGGACGGATCCTACAATGAGCAGTTCTTC.

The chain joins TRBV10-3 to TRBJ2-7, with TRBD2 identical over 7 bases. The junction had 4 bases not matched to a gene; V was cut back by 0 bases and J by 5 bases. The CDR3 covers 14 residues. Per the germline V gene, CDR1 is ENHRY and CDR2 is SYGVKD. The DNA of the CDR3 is TGTGCCATCAGTGAGTCGGGACTAACAAACGAGCAGTACTTC. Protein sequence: CAISESGLTNEQYF.

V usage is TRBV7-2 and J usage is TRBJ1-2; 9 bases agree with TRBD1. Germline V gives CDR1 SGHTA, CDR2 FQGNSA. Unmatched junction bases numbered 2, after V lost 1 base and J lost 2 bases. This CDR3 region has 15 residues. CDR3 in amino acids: CASSLGDRGNYGYTF. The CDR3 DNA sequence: TGTGCCAGCAGCTTAGGCGACAGGGGGAACTATGGCTACACCTTC.

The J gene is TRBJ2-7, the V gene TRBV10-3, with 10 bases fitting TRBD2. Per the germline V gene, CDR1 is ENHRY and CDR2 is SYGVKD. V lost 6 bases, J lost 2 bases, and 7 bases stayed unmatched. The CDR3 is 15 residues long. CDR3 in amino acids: CAIRVDSGRTYEQYF. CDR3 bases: TGTGCCATCAGGGTTGATAGCGGGAGGACCTACGAGCAGTACTTC.

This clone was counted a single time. The CDR3 loop reads CASSLSAGLNEQYF. Here the CDR3 DNA reads TGTGCCAGCAGCTTATCGGCAGGGCTAAACGAGCAGTACTTC. The chain joins TRBV7-9 to TRBJ2-7, with D perhaps matching TRBD1 (5 bases). Germline CDR1 is SEHNR and CDR2 is FQNEAQ (reference sequence). With 2 bases removed from V and 5 bases from J, the gap between germline ends came to 13 bases. This CDR3 is 14 amino acids long.

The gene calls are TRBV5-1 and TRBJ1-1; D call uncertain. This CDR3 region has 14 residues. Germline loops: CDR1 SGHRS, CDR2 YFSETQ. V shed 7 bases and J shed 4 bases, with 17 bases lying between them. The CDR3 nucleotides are TGCGCCAGCTCGGGGTCCTTCCCGGGCACTGAAGCTTTCTTT. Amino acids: CASSGSFPGTEAFF. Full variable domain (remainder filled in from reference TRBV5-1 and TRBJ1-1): KAGVTQTPRYLIKTRGQQVTLSCSPISGHRSVSWYQQTPGQGLQFLFEYFSETQRNKGNFPGRFSGRQFSNSRSEMNVSTLELGDSALYLCASSGSFPGTEAFFGQGTRLTVV.